This TCR beta chain was sequenced for a study of cytotoxic CD8 clonotypes in ibrutinib-treated CLL. Study-wide background: Averaging across samples gave about 230,000 productive templates and approximately 92,000 productive rearrangements.

The assay was immunoSEQ multiplex PCR, and TCRdb's table has in-frame clones only and misses some. The sample lists about 250,000 clones, 60% to 75% occurring once. The V gene lost 0 bases and the J gene lost 11 bases, with 17 bases spanning the gap. This CDR3 comprises 15 residues. CDR1 LNHNV and CDR2 YYDKDF come from the germline V gene (reference sequence). The chain has TRBV15 and TRBJ2-1, with D unresolved. This clonotype originated in a human donor with chronic lymphocytic leukemia. This sample comprised PBMCs, obtained after 24 months of ibrutinib treatment. For the CDR3, the DNA is TGTGCCACCAGCAGAGATATACCCCCTAACGTCAAGCAGTTCTTC. Translated, it gives CATSRDIPPNVKQFF.